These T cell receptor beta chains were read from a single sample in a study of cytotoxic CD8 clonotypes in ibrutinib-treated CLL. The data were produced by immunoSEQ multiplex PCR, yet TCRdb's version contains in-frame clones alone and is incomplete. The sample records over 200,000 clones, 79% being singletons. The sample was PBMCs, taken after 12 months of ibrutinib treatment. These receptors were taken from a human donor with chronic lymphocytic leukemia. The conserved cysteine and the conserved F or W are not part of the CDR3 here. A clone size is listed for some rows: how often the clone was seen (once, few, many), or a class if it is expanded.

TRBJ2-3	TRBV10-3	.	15	AISGRDRVTSTDTQY
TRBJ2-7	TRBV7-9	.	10	ASSYARGPTI
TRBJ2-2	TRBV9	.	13	ASSPPRGRVGELF
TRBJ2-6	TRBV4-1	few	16	ASSQVSGGGSGANVLT
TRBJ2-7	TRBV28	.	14	ASSFFRFKGDFEQY
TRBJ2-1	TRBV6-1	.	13	ASSRDPGSYNEQF
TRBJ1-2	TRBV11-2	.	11	ASSLEGQGGYT
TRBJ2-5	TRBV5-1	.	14	ASSLVRGGALETQY
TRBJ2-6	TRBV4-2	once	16	ASSQMIAGGPGANVLT
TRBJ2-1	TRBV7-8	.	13	ASSGGLSSYNEQF
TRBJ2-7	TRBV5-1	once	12	ASSLEGQSYEQY
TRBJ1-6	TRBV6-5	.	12	ASSYLQGNSPLH
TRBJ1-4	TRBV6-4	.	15	ASSEWGGTVAGEKLF
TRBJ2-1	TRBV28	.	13	ASSSSSSGRNEQF
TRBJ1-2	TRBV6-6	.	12	ASIRTGGLYGYT
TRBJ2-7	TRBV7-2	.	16	ASSLVGRGGESSYEQY
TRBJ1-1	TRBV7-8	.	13	ASKGTGIMNTEAF
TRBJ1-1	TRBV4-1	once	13	ASSQVLGRNTEAF
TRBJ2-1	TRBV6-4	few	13	ASSDGTSGGNEQF